This T cell receptor (beta chain) originates from a study of control samples from healthy donors and cancer patients. V lost 5 bases and J lost 2; bases outside the gene matches: 8. The germline gives CDR1 MRHNA, CDR2 SNTAGT. The CDR3 sequence is 15 residues long. Sequencing was performed with immunoSEQ multiplex PCR; in TCRdb, only in-frame clones are kept and a portion is missing. The sample carries around 82,000 clones, around 87% recorded once. The chain couples TRBV6-4 to TRBJ2-5; TRBD2 aligns across 7 bases. Material: blood. This TCR derives from a man aged 45-65 years in good health. CDR3 DNA sequence: TGTGCCAGCAGTAGATCGGCTAGCGGACAAGAGACCCAGTACTTC. The encoded protein is CASSRSASGQETQYF.